Listed below are T cell receptor beta chains from one sample, sequenced in a study of early T cells in non-severe SARS-CoV-2 infection. TCRdb re-called the 5' RACE reads through MiXCR, storing one row per CDR3 protein. Among some 80,000 distinct CDR3 sequences listed, about 5% were seen once. The sequencing used whole blood, collected at baseline. These receptor sequences come from an adult who was a healthcare worker with PCR-confirmed SARS-CoV-2 infection or an uninfected control (not recorded which). CDR3s include the opening cysteine and the closing phenylalanine or tryptophan. Each record gives: D gene, clone size, J gene, V gene, CDR3 protein, CDR3 DNA. A D gene is named only where the DNA matches it firmly. Some rows mark clone size as missing; the rest say once, few, many or name a class of expanded clone.

>.|many|TRBJ2-3|TRBV5-4
CASTPQWSTDTQYF
TGTGCCAGCACTCCACAGTGGAGCACAGATACGCAGTATTTT
>.|many|TRBJ1-1|TRBV9
CASSSSGTPNTEAFF
TGTGCCAGCAGCTCCTCCGGGACACCGAACACTGAAGCTTTCTTT
>.|.|TRBJ1-5|TRBV12-3/TRBV12-4
CASSSGDTQPQHF
TGTGCCAGCAGCTCAGGGGACACTCAGCCCCAGCATTTT
>.|few|TRBJ2-1|TRBV9
CASSVGPGKGYNEQFF
TGTGCCAGCAGCGTAGGACCGGGCAAAGGGTACAATGAGCAGTTCTTC
>TRBD2|few|TRBJ2-1|TRBV14
CASSQVGLAGPNNEQFF
TGTGCCAGCTCCCAGGTCGGACTAGCGGGACCAAACAATGAGCAGTTCTTC
>.|.|TRBJ1-1|TRBV6-5
CASSYGAYLNTEAFF
TGTGCCAGCAGTTACGGCGCCTATTTGAACACTGAAGCTTTCTTT
>.|few|TRBJ1-5|TRBV18
CASSRRLTTGTQNQPQHF
TGTGCCAGCTCACGCCGTCTCACGACTGGGACACAAAATCAGCCCCAGCATTTT
>TRBD2|many|TRBJ2-7|TRBV7-6
CASSLGQAGATYEQYF
TGTGCCAGCAGCTTAGGCCAGGCGGGAGCGACCTACGAGCAGTACTTC
>.|many|TRBJ2-1|TRBV28
CASAPGTSSYNEQFF
TGTGCCAGCGCCCCCGGGACCAGCTCCTACAATGAGCAGTTCTTC
>TRBD2|many|TRBJ2-4|TRBV27
CASSMLAGGPKNIQYF
TGTGCCAGCAGTATGTTAGCGGGAGGCCCGAAAAACATTCAGTACTTC
>.|few|TRBJ2-7|TRBV7-2
CASSRLTHYEQYF
TGTGCCAGCAGCCGACTGACACACTACGAGCAGTACTTC
>.|.|TRBJ2-7|TRBV3-1
CASSVGPGPYEQYF
.
>TRBD2|many|TRBJ2-1|TRBV5-6
CASSLGSGGFDNEQFF
TGTGCCAGCAGCTTGGGGAGCGGGGGCTTCGACAATGAGCAGTTCTTC
>TRBD2|many|TRBJ2-5|TRBV9
CASSARLQTSGSETQYF
TGTGCCAGCAGCGCCAGGCTTCAGACTAGCGGGAGTGAGACCCAGTACTTC
>.|many|TRBJ1-1|TRBV4-1
CASSQTVGRNTEAFF
TGCGCCAGCAGCCAGACGGTAGGTAGGAACACTGAAGCTTTCTTT
>TRBD1|.|TRBJ1-1|TRBV7-9
CASSRARTGLTEAFF
TGTGCCAGCAGCCGAGCCCGGACAGGTCTGACTGAAGCTTTCTTT
>.|many|TRBJ2-3|TRBV20-1
CSASGPETTDTQYF
TGCAGTGCTTCCGGCCCTGAGACCACAGATACGCAGTATTTT
>.|few|TRBJ2-7|TRBV5-1
CASSPHRQHDYEQYF
TGCGCCAGCAGCCCCCACCGACAGCATGACTACGAGCAGTACTTC
>TRBD2|.|TRBJ2-5|TRBV19
CASSPGLAGETQYF
TGTGCCAGTAGTCCGGGACTAGCGGGTGAGACCCAGTACTTC
>.|few|TRBJ2-7|TRBV6-2/TRBV6-3
CASSYSDYLDEQYF
TGTGCCAGCAGTTACTCGGACTACCTGGACGAGCAGTACTTC
>.|many|TRBJ2-7|TRBV7-2
CASSSAGAGEQYF
TGTGCCAGCAGCTCGGCTGGGGCGGGGGAGCAGTACTTC
>.|few|TRBJ1-2|TRBV7-3
CASSPSAGGRSGGYTF
TGTGCCAGCAGCCCCTCCGCCGGGGGGCGAAGTGGTGGCTACACCTTC
>.|few|TRBJ1-1|TRBV18
CASSPPLRDTEAFF
TGTGCCAGCTCACCACCGTTGCGGGATACTGAAGCTTTCTTT
>.|many|TRBJ2-3|TRBV7-9
CASSLVGDTQYF
TGTGCCAGCAGCTTAGTCGGAGATACGCAGTATTTT
>.|few|TRBJ2-1|TRBV4-2
CASSPSGRGGFIDNEQFF
TGTGCCAGCAGCCCTTCGGGGCGGGGAGGTTTTATCGACAATGAGCAGTTCTTC
>.|few|TRBJ1-2|TRBV5-1
CASSLEPLNYGYTF
TGCGCCAGCAGCTTGGAACCACTCAACTATGGCTACACCTTC
>.|few|TRBJ1-4|TRBV3-1
CASSLFGAGPSEKLFF
TGTGCCAGCAGCTTGTTTGGGGCAGGGCCAAGCGAAAAACTGTTTTTT
>TRBD1|many|TRBJ1-1|TRBV6-5
CASFSDRTNTEAFF
TGTGCCAGTTTCTCGGACAGGACGAACACTGAAGCTTTCTTT
>TRBD2|.|TRBJ2-3|TRBV20-1
CSATRLASSPDTQYF
TGCAGTGCTACCCGACTAGCTTCCAGCCCAGATACGCAGTATTTT
>.|.|TRBJ2-7|TRBV27
CASSTTGTPYEQYF
TGTGCCAGCAGTACGACCGGGACACCCTACGAGCAGTACTTC
>.|.|TRBJ2-1|TRBV7-9
CASSLAQGRSGNEQFF
TGTGCCAGCAGCTTAGCGCAAGGAAGATCCGGGAATGAGCAGTTCTTC
>TRBD1|many|TRBJ2-7|TRBV18
CASSPFGTGTYEQYF
TGTGCCAGCTCACCGTTCGGGACAGGGACCTACGAGCAGTACTTC
>.|many|TRBJ2-1|TRBV19
CASSTSSYNEQFF
TGTGCCAGTAGCACGAGCTCCTACAATGAGCAGTTCTTC
>TRBD1|many|TRBJ1-5|TRBV6-5
CASSSGDRGRQPQHF
TGTGCCAGCAGTTCCGGGGACAGGGGCCGTCAGCCCCAGCATTTT
>.|.|TRBJ1-5|TRBV24-1
CATSLGRGAVSNQPQHF
TGTGCCACCAGTCTGGGGCGGGGGGCTGTTAGCAATCAGCCCCAGCATTTT
>TRBD2|many|TRBJ2-7|TRBV19
CASRPPAGDEQYF
TGTGCCAGTAGACCCCCGGCGGGGGACGAGCAGTACTTC
>.|many|TRBJ2-7|TRBV18
CASSPRVSVAYEQYF
TGTGCCAGCTCACCCAGGGTGAGCGTCGCCTACGAGCAGTACTTC
>TRBD2|.|TRBJ2-1|TRBV15
CAIGSGRVNEQFF
TGTGCCATCGGGAGCGGGAGGGTAAATGAGCAGTTCTTC
>TRBD2|few|TRBJ2-1|TRBV2
CASGGGTLGNEQFF
TGTGCCAGCGGCGGGGGAACCTTGGGGAATGAGCAGTTCTTC
>.|.|TRBJ1-2|TRBV10-2
CASSDIPGPVSAYGYTF
TGCGCCAGCAGTGACATCCCCGGACCGGTTTCCGCTTATGGCTACACCTTC
>TRBD1|.|TRBJ2-3|TRBV7-2
CASSRGTASTDTQYF
TGTGCCAGCAGCCGAGGGACAGCTAGCACAGATACGCAGTATTTT
>.|many|TRBJ2-7|TRBV7-6
CASSSAGHKDYEQYF
TGTGCCAGCAGCTCAGCGGGACACAAAGATTACGAGCAGTACTTC
>.|many|TRBJ1-5|TRBV27
CASRTGYSNQPQHF
TGTGCCAGTCGCACAGGGTACAGCAATCAGCCCCAGCATTTT
>.|.|TRBJ1-1|TRBV2
CASRDTGLVRAFF
TGTGCCAGCAGGGACACAGGGCTGGTTCGGGCTTTCTTT
>TRBD1|many|TRBJ1-5|TRBV15
CATSTRTGQASNQPQHF
TGTGCCACCAGCACCCGGACAGGGCAAGCAAGCAATCAGCCCCAGCATTTT
>TRBD1|few|TRBJ1-1|TRBV29-1
CSVDGGGQGNTEAFF
TGCAGCGTTGACGGAGGGGGACAGGGGAACACTGAAGCTTTCTTT
>TRBD2|once|TRBJ2-1|TRBV3-1
CASSQDRASGSYNEQFF
TGTGCCAGCAGCCAAGATCGGGCTAGCGGGTCATACAATGAGCAGTTCTTC
>.|.|TRBJ1-2|TRBV15
CATSRDKGRDYGYTF
TGTGCCACCAGCAGAGATAAGGGGCGAGACTATGGCTACACCTTC
>TRBD1|many|TRBJ2-4|TRBV6-5
CASSDGQGRNIQYF
TGTGCCAGCAGTGATGGACAGGGAAGAAACATTCAGTACTTC
>.|many|TRBJ2-7|TRBV4-1
CASSQDQGPYEQYF
TGCGCCAGCAGCCAAGATCAGGGGCCCTACGAGCAGTACTTC
>.|.|TRBJ2-7|TRBV12-3/TRBV12-4
CASSWRDEQYF
TGTGCCAGCAGTTGGAGGGACGAGCAGTACTTC
>.|many|TRBJ1-5|TRBV5-5
CASSPTDSNQPQHF
TGTGCCAGCAGCCCGACAGATAGCAATCAGCCCCAGCATTTT
>.|many|TRBJ1-2|TRBV29-1
CSVEDQSWGRPASNYGYTF
TGCAGCGTTGAAGATCAGAGTTGGGGCAGGCCGGCCTCTAACTATGGCTACACCTTC
>TRBD2|.|TRBJ2-1|TRBV2
CASSKGTSGSLNEQFF
TGTGCCAGCAGTAAGGGGACTAGCGGGAGTTTGAATGAGCAGTTCTTC
>TRBD2|.|TRBJ2-3|TRBV7-3
CASRSGGVSTDTQYF
TGTGCCAGCAGATCCGGGGGGGTTAGCACAGATACGCAGTATTTT
>.|many|TRBJ2-6|TRBV7-8
CASSLVGTVGANVLTF
TGTGCCAGCAGCTTAGTGGGTACGGTCGGGGCCAACGTCCTGACTTTC
>.|.|TRBJ2-5|TRBV29-1
CSVEFGEIYQETQYF
TGCAGCGTTGAATTTGGGGAGATCTACCAAGAGACCCAGTACTTC
>.|.|TRBJ2-3|TRBV4-1
CASSQALRGTDTQYF
TGCGCCAGCAGCCAAGCTTTAAGAGGCACAGATACGCAGTATTTT
>.|many|TRBJ1-5|TRBV11-2
CASSATPSNQPQHF
TGTGCCAGCAGCGCCACCCCTAGCAATCAGCCCCAGCATTTT